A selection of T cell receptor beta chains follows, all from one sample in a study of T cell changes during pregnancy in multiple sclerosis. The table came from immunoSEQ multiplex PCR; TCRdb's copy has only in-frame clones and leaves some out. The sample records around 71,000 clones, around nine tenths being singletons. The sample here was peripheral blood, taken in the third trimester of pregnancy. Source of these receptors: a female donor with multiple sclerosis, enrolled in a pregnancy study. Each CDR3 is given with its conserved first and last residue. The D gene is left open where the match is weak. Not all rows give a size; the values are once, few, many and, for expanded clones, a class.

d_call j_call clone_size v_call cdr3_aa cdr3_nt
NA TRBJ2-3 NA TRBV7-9 CASSLVEGETQYF TGTGCCAGCAGCTTAGTAGAGGGAGAGACGCAGTATTTT
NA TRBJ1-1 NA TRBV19 CASGVLGTEAFF TGTGCCAGTGGAGTGCTAGGCACTGAAGCTTTCTTT
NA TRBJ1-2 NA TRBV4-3 CASSQVYTKEGYGYTF TGCGCCAGCAGCCAAGTCTATACGAAAGAGGGCTATGGCTACACCTTC
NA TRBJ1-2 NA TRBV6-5 CASSYSSGGTRPNTF TGTGCCAGCAGTTACTCGTCCGGGGGGACTCGGCCCAACACCTTC
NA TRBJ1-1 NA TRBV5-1 CASSRAGVDTEAFF TGCGCCAGCAGCAGAGCAGGGGTGGACACTGAAGCTTTCTTT
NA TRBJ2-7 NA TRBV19 CASSPTRAYYEQYF TGTGCCAGTAGCCCCACTAGGGCCTACTACGAGCAGTACTTC
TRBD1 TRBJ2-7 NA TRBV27 CASRQQGGREQYF TGTGCCAGCAGGCAACAGGGGGGCCGCGAGCAGTACTTC
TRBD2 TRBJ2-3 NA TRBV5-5 CASSLEVAGVPDTQYF TGTGCCAGCAGCTTGGAGGTAGCGGGAGTGCCAGATACGCAGTATTTT
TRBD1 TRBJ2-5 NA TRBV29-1 CSGAQGARETQYF TGCAGCGGAGCCCAGGGGGCGCGGGAGACCCAGTACTTC
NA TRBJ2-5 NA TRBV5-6 CASSSLAKKQETQYF TGTGCCAGCTCTTCCCTGGCAAAAAAGCAAGAGACCCAGTACTTC
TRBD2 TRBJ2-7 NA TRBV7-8 CASSLGLADYEQYF TGTGCCAGCAGCTTAGGACTAGCGGACTACGAGCAGTACTTC
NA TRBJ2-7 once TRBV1 CTSSQVRYGTDFLEQYF TGCACCAGCAGCCAAGTGCGATATGGGACAGATTTCCTCGAGCAGTACTTC
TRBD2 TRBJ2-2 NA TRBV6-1 CASSERLGRYTGELFF TGTGCCAGCAGTGAACGTCTCGGGAGGTACACCGGGGAGCTGTTTTTT
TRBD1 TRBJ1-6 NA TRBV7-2 CASSRPTFGTAYNSPLHF TGTGCCAGCAGCCGGCCGACCTTTGGGACAGCTTATAATTCACCCCTCCACTTT
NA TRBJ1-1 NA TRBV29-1 CSVEQGLGDTEAFF TGCAGCGTTGAACAGGGGCTGGGGGACACTGAAGCTTTCTTT
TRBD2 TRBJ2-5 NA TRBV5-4 CASSLTSGELETQYF TGTGCCAGCAGCTTGACTAGCGGGGAGCTGGAGACCCAGTACTTC
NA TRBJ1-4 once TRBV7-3 CASSPTGGREKLFF TGTGCCAGCAGCCCCACGGGGGGGCGCGAAAAACTGTTTTTT
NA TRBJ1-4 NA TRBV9 CASSKLTGSNEKLFF TGTGCCAGCAGCAAATTGACAGGTTCTAATGAAAAACTGTTTTTT
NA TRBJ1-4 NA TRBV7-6 CASSFTGGHEKLFF TGTGCCAGCAGCTTTACGGGTGGTCATGAAAAACTGTTTTTT
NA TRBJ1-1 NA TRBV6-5 CASSYSGGTEAFF TGTGCCAGCAGTTACTCCGGGGGGACTGAAGCTTTCTTT
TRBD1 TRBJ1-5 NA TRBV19 CATTRWQGDQPQHF TGTGCCACCACAAGGTGGCAGGGGGATCAGCCCCAGCATTTT
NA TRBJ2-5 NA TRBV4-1 CASSQGGQQETQYF TGCGCCAGCAGCCAGGGGGGACAGCAAGAGACCCAGTACTTC
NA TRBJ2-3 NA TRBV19 CASRRERFGDTQYF TGTGCCAGTCGTCGGGAGAGGTTTGGAGATACGCAGTATTTT
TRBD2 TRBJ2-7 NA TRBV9 CASSVEPSGRYEQYF TGTGCCAGCAGCGTAGAGCCTAGCGGGCGATACGAGCAGTACTTC